Each of the 21 T cell receptor beta chains below was sequenced from the same sample in a study of blood T cell repertoires in COVID-19. Clones were sequenced by immunoSEQ multiplex PCR, and TCRdb holds only the in-frame ones, with some missing. The top ten clones hold 0.95% to 1.5% of a sample with some 250,000 clones, 90% to 95% of them seen once. Sequenced sample: PBMCs or T cells enriched from blood (not recorded which). Source of these receptors: a human donor in a cohort exposed to, infected with or recovered from COVID-19 (not recorded which). The donor label of this sample is uncertain.

As DNA, the CDR3 is TGTGCCAGCAGCGGTGGAGCGAATAGCAATCAGCCCCAGCATTTT. Encoded protein: CASSGGANSNQPQHF. The chain has TRBV9 and TRBJ1-5; the D is unclear. CDR3 length: 15 amino acids. From germline, CDR1 is SGDLS and CDR2 YYNGEE. V was cut by 3 bases and J by 0 bases, with 10 bases left in between.

J is TRBJ1-6 and V is TRBV19; D ambiguous. Trimming cost V 8 bases and J 0 bases, with 8 bases left between them. Germline assignment: CDR1 LNHDA and CDR2 SQIVND (reference sequence). There are 14 residues in the CDR3. The CDR3 DNA sequence: TGTGCCAGTTGCCGGAGCTCCTATAATTCACCCCTCCACTTT. Protein: CASCRSSYNSPLHF.

The rearrangement uses TRBV4-2 and TRBJ1-4, with 8 nucleotides matching TRBD1. The CDR3 is 15 amino acids. Germline CDR1 and CDR2: LGHNA and YNFKEQ. Trimming at V came to 4 bases and at J to 4 bases, leaving 5 bases not matched to a gene. The DNA for the CDR3 is TGTGCCAGCAGCCCCCGGGACAGGCTTAATGAAAAACTGTTTTTT. Translating gives CASSPRDRLNEKLFF.

CDR3: CASSVSTSNEQFF. In DNA form, the CDR3 reads TGCGCCAGCAGTGTATCAACTAGCAATGAGCAGTTCTTC. The chain combines TRBV10-2 with TRBJ2-1; weak D call: TRBD2 (5 bases). Germline V gives CDR1 WSHSY, CDR2 SAAADI. V gave up 4 bases and J gave up 6 bases, with 10 bases separating them. The CDR3 covers 13 residues.

V gene TRBV7-2 combines with J gene TRBJ1-3, with D uncertain. This CDR3 has 15 amino acids. Germline V gene lookup returns CDR1 SGHTA and CDR2 FQGNSA. V lost 0 bases and J 4 bases, leaving 10 bases between the germline ends. The CDR3 is CASSLARETGNTIYF. The CDR3 DNA follows: TGTGCCAGCAGCTTAGCACGCGAAACGGGAAACACCATATATTTT.

The chain employs TRBV5-1 and TRBJ2-1; D unclear. Between the trimmed V and J ends, which lost 0 bases and 0 bases, there was a span of 10 bases. Per germline, CDR1 SGHRS and CDR2 YFSETQ. This CDR3 comprises 16 residues. Here the CDR3 reads CASSLDPGNSYNEQFF. In DNA, the CDR3 is TGCGCCAGCAGCTTGGACCCAGGAAACTCCTACAATGAGCAGTTCTTC. Variable domain in full (rest from reference TRBV5-1 and TRBJ2-1): KAGVTQTPRYLIKTRGQQVTLSCSPISGHRSVSWYQQTPGQGLQFLFEYFSETQRNKGNFPGRFSGRQFSNSRSEMNVSTLELGDSALYLCASSLDPGNSYNEQFFGPGTRLTVL.

CDR3 nucleotides: TGTGCCTGGAGTGTAGCGGGGTTTGGTACAGATACGCAGTATTTT. It specifies CAWSVAGFGTDTQYF. This chain joins TRBV30 and TRBJ2-3; the match to TRBD2 covers 7 bases. Germline assignment: CDR1 GTSNPN and CDR2 SVGIG (reference sequence). The CDR3 contains 15 residues. J lost 3 bases, V lost 0 bases, and 6 bases had no gene match.

This chain links TRBV28 with TRBJ2-7, with 8 bases matching TRBD1. Germline V gene sequence: CDR1 MDHEN, CDR2 SYDVKM. The CDR3 runs to 14 residues. The ends lost 5 bases at V and 5 bases at J; junction bases unmatched: 8. CDR3 nucleotides: TGTGCCAGCAGTCGACCAGGGGGCTTCCACGAGCAGTACTTC. As protein: CASSRPGGFHEQYF.

The V call is TRBV27, the J call TRBJ2-1; 7 bases line up with TRBD2. V trimming: 7 bases; J trimming: 2 bases; junction bases outside the gene matches: 5. The CDR3 runs 14 residues. CDR1 and CDR2 from the germline V gene are MNHEY and SMNVEV (reference sequence). The CDR3 is CASTGRGTYNEQFF. CDR3 in DNA: TGTGCCAGCACGGGGCGGGGGACCTACAATGAGCAGTTCTTC.

This chain uses TRBV19 with TRBJ1-2; TRBD1 is a possible D gene (6 bases). Germline V gives CDR1 LNHDA, CDR2 SQIVND (reference sequence). This CDR3 spans 14 amino acids. The V and J ends lost 6 bases and 4 bases respectively, with 15 bases between them. CDR3 sequence (DNA): TGTGCCAGTAGGCTACCGGGACAAGTCTATGGCTACACCTTC. Its translation: CASRLPGQVYGYTF.

The chain has TRBV5-1 and TRBJ2-5, with D unresolved. The CDR3 loop spans 14 amino acids. CDR1 is SGHRS and CDR2 is YFSETQ in the germline V gene. V shed 1 base and J shed 1 base, with 8 bases lying between them. DNA for the CDR3: TGCGCCAGCAGCTTGCGCGAGCGCCAAGAGACCCAGTACTTC. Translation: CASSLRERQETQYF.

J is TRBJ1-2 and V is TRBV5-6, with a possible D match to TRBD1 (5 bases). The CDR3 is made up of 14 amino acids. V lost 0 bases, J lost 4 bases, and 10 bases lay in between. CDR1 and CDR2 (germline): SGHDT, YYEEEE. The CDR3 DNA follows: TGTGCCAGCAGCTTGGGTACGGGGGGCTATGGCTACACCTTC. Amino acids: CASSLGTGGYGYTF.

CDR3 protein: CAWSPTGVNQPQHF. The CDR3 nucleotides are TGTGCCTGGAGTCCGACAGGAGTCAATCAGCCCCAGCATTTT. The chain joins TRBV30 to TRBJ1-5; the D gene is possibly TRBD1 (6 bases). The germline gives CDR1 GTSNPN, CDR2 SVGIG (reference sequence). V was trimmed by 2 bases and J by 3 bases, leaving 11 bases between them. The CDR3 contains 14 residues.

The chain carries TRBV7-2 and TRBJ1-5; D gene unclear. Trimming shortened V by 5 bases and J by 7 bases, and 18 bases separated the two germline ends. Per germline, CDR1 SGHTA and CDR2 FQGNSA. The CDR3 consists of 15 residues. CDR3 DNA sequence: TGTGCCAGCAGCCCGACCGACGGAGTGAACCAGCCCCAGCATTTT. It is translated as CASSPTDGVNQPQHF.

The chain employs TRBV6-5 and TRBJ2-3; 11 positions match TRBD2. Germline V lookup: CDR1 MNHEY, CDR2 SVGAGI. The CDR3 runs 16 residues. The junction had 2 bases not matched to a gene; V was cut back by 0 bases and J by 3 bases. The CDR3 DNA sequence: TGTGCCAGCAGTTACTCGTGGACTAGCGGGACAGATACGCAGTATTTT. Translating gives CASSYSWTSGTDTQYF.

The chain couples TRBV7-2 to TRBJ2-7; weak D call: TRBD1 (5 bases). The CDR3 has 12 amino acids. V lost 3 bases, J lost 2 bases, and 5 bases lay in between. CDR1 and CDR2 (germline): SGHTA, FQGNSA. The CDR3 DNA reads as TGTGCCAGCAGCTTGGACACCTACGAGCAGTACTTC. Its translation: CASSLDTYEQYF.

V and J are TRBV5-1 and TRBJ2-1, with D perhaps TRBD2 (6 bases). V dropped 0 bases and J dropped 2 bases, with 9 bases sitting between them. The V gene's germline CDR1 is SGHRS and CDR2 YFSETQ. This CDR3 comprises 15 residues. CDR3 amino acids: CASSLAAGTYNEQFF. CDR3 nucleotide sequence: TGCGCCAGCAGCTTGGCGGCGGGAACCTACAATGAGCAGTTCTTC.

The rearrangement uses TRBV6-1 and TRBJ2-5; no clear D. V lost 2 bases, J lost 5 bases, and 6 bases lay in between. Germline assignment: CDR1 MNHNS and CDR2 SASEGT. The CDR3 sequence is 12 residues long. CDR3 amino acids: CASSERSETQYF. CDR3 nucleotide sequence: TGTGCCAGCAGTGAAAGGAGCGAGACCCAGTACTTC.

CDR3 coding DNA: TGTGCCAGCAGTGGATACAGACCCCCCGCGGGCTACGAGCAGTACTTC. Translated, it gives CASSGYRPPAGYEQYF. This chain links TRBV6-1 with TRBJ2-7, with D perhaps matching TRBD2 (5 bases). The CDR3 is 16 amino acids. Germline-derived CDR1 and CDR2 are MNHNS and SASEGT. V lost 4 bases to trimming and J lost 3 bases, with 19 bases between them.

The rearrangement uses TRBV10-1 and TRBJ1-4; TRBD1 is a possible D gene (5 bases). V was shortened by 9 bases and J by 7 bases, with 9 bases between the two germline ends. Looked up from germline, CDR1 is WNHNN and CDR2 is SYGVQD (reference sequence). CDR3 size: 11 residues. The CDR3 is CARGEGEKLFF. The CDR3 bases are TGCGCCAGAGGGGAGGGTGAAAAACTGTTTTTT.

This clone was seen a single time. DNA for the CDR3: TGTGCCAGCAGCGTAGGGGGAGGACTGTCTGGAAACACCATATATTTT. This sequence encodes CASSVGGGLSGNTIYF. The chain carries TRBV9 and TRBJ1-3, with unresolved D. This CDR3 has 16 residues. CDR1 is SGDLS and CDR2 is YYNGEE in the germline V gene. Trimming removed 0 bases at V and 1 base at J, with 11 bases between.